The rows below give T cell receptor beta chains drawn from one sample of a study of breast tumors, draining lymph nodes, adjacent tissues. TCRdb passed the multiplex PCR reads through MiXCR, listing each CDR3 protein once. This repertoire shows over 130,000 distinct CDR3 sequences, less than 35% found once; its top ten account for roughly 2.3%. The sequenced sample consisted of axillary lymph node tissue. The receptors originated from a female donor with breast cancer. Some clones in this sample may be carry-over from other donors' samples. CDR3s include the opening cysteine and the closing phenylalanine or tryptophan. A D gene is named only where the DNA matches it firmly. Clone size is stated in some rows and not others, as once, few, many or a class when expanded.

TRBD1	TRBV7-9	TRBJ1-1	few	TGTGCCAGCAGCAACGGACAGGGGTTTGATGAAGCTTTCTTT	CASSNGQGFDEAFF
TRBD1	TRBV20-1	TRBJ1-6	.	TGCAGTGCTAGACGGACAGGGGACTATAATTCACCCCTCCACTTT	CSARRTGDYNSPLHF
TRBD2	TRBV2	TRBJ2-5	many	TGTGCCAGCAGTGGGGCGGGGGTAGAAGAGACCCAGTACTTC	CASSGAGVEETQYF
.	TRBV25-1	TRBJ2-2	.	TGTGCCAGCAGTGCTATCCGGGGTGCGAACACCGGGGAGCTGTTTTTT	CASSAIRGANTGELFF
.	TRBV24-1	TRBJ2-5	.	TGTGCCACCAGTGATTTTCAGGGGGCGGGGGAGCAAGAGACCCAGTACTTC	CATSDFQGAGEQETQYF
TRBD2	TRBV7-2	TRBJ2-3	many	TGTGCCAGCAGCAAAAGGGCGGGGGGGCCCTCTAGCACAGATACGCAGTATTTT	CASSKRAGGPSSTDTQYF
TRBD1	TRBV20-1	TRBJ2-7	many	TGCAGTGCTAGGGGGACAGCCTACGAGCAGTACTTC	CSARGTAYEQYF
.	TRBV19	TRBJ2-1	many	TGTGCCAGTAGAGATGGCGTCAGCTCCTACAATGAGCAGTTCTTC	CASRDGVSSYNEQFF
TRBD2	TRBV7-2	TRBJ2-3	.	TGTGCCAGCAGCCGTTCTAGCGGGGGGGCCGAGACAGATACGCAGTATTTT	CASSRSSGGAETDTQYF
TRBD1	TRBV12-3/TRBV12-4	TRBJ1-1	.	TGTGCCAGCAGACCTCCGACAGGGCGCACTGAAGCTTTCTTT	CASRPPTGRTEAFF
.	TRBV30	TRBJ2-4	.	TGTGCCTGGAGTGTATCCAGGTTTTTGAACATTCAGTACTTC	CAWSVSRFLNIQYF
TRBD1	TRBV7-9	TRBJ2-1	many	TGTGCCAGCAGCCCGGGACAGGGTTACAATGAGCAGTTCTTC	CASSPGQGYNEQFF
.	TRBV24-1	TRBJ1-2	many	TGTGCCACCAGTGATTTGCAAAACTATGGCTACACCTTC	CATSDLQNYGYTF
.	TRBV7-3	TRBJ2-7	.	TGTGCCAGCAGCAAGGCAGGGGCCGACGAGCAGTACTTC	CASSKAGADEQYF
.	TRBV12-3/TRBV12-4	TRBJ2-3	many	TGTGCCAGCAGTTTACCGACAGATACGCAGTATTTT	CASSLPTDTQYF
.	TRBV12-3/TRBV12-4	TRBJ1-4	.	TGTGCCAGCAGTCCTATCAGATTCGGTAATGAAAAACTGTTTTTT	CASSPIRFGNEKLFF
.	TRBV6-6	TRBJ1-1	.	TGTGCCAGCAGTTACTTACAGGGTTGGGCTTTCTTT	CASSYLQGWAFF
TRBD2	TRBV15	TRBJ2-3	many	TGTGCCACCAGCACTCGGGAGGGGCGCAGCACAGATACGCAGTATTTT	CATSTREGRSTDTQYF
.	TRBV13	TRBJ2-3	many	TGTGCCAGCAGCTTAGGAATTGTCGGGGCCTTGGATACGCAGTATTTT	CASSLGIVGALDTQYF
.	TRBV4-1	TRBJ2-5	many	TGCGCCAGCAGCCATAGGGAAGAGACCCAGTACTTC	CASSHREETQYF
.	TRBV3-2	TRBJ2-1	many	TGTGCCAGCAGCCAAGATCTCAGGGGACCGGAGCAGTTCTTC	CASSQDLRGPEQFF
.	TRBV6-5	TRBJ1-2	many	TGTGCCAGCAGTTACTCTTGGGACAACTATGGCTACACCTTC	CASSYSWDNYGYTF
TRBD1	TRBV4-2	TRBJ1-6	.	TGTGCCAGCAGCCAAGAATCTGGGACAGGGGAGAATTCACCCCTCCACTTT	CASSQESGTGENSPLHF
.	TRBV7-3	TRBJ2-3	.	TGTGCCAGCAGCGGGGCAGGGGTGGTAGATACGCAGTATTTT	CASSGAGVVDTQYF
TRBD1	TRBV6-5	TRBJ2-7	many	TGTGCCAGCAGTCCCGGACAGGGCGGCTACGAGCAGTACTTC	CASSPGQGGYEQYF
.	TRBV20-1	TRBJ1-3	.	TGCAGTGCTAGAGATAACGTGGGAAACACCATATATTTT	CSARDNVGNTIYF
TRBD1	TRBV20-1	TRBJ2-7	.	TGCAGTGCTAGAGGGACAGGAGCAGACCTCTATGGCTACACCTACGAGCAGTACTTC	CSARGTGADLYGYTYEQYF
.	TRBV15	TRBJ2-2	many	TGTGCCACCAGCAGAGATGGGAAGCGATCGAACACCGGGGAGCTGTTTTTT	CATSRDGKRSNTGELFF
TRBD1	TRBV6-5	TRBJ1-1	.	TGTGCCAGCACCCCATTCACCGTCGGACAGGGGGTTGGTACTGAAGCTTTCTTT	CASTPFTVGQGVGTEAFF
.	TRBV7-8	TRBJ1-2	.	TGTGCCAGCAGCTTAGTCGTATCGGCAGGTTATGGCTACACCTTC	CASSLVVSAGYGYTF
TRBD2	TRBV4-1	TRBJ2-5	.	TGCGCCAGCAGTCGTATAGCGGGAGAGACCCAGTACTTC	CASSRIAGETQYF
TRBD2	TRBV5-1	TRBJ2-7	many	TGCGCCAGCAGCGATCCGGGACTAGGCTCCTACGAGCAGTACTTC	CASSDPGLGSYEQYF
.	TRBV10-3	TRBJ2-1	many	TGTGCCATCGGGGGGGCGACTATAAATGAGCAGTTCTTC	CAIGGATINEQFF
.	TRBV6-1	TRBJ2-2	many	TGTGCCAGCATACGGGGCCTTCTATCGAACACCGGGGAGCTGTTTTTT	CASIRGLLSNTGELFF
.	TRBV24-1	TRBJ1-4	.	TGTGCCACCAGTGATCTTGGGACGGGGGAAAAACTGTTTTTT	CATSDLGTGEKLFF
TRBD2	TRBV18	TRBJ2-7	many	TGTGCCAGCTCCCTTAGCGGGGACCACTACGAGCAGTACTTC	CASSLSGDHYEQYF
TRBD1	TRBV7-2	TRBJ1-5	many	TGTGCCAGCAGCTTGGACGGACAGGGGTATCAGCCCCAGCATTTT	CASSLDGQGYQPQHF
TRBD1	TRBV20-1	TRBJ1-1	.	TGCAGTGCTAAACAAACCAGGGGGCGCGACACTGAAGCTTTCTTT	CSAKQTRGRDTEAFF
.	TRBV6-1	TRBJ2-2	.	TGTGCCAGCAGTGAGAGGAATTGGGGGGACCTCACCGGGGAGCTGTTTTTT	CASSERNWGDLTGELFF
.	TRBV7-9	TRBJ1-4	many	TGTGCCAGCAGCCTCCGAGGGACAACTAATGAAAAACTGTTTTTT	CASSLRGTTNEKLFF
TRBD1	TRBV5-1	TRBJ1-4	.	TGTGCCAGCAGCGTAGGGGGACAGCCTAATGAAAAACTGTTTTTT	CASSVGGQPNEKLFF